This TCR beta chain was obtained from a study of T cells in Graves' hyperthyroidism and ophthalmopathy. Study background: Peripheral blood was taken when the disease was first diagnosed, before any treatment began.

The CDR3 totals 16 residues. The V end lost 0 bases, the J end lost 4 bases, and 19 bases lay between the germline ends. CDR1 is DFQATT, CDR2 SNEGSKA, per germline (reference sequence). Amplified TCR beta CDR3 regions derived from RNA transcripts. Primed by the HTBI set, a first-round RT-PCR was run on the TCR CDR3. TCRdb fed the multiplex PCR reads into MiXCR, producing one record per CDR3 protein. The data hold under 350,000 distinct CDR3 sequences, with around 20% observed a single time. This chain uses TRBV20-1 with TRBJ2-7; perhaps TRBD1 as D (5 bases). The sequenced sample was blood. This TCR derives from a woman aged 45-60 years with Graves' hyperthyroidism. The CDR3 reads CSARDSRAMDIYEQYF. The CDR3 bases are TGCAGTGCTAGAGATTCCCGAGCGATGGACATATACGAGCAGTACTTC.